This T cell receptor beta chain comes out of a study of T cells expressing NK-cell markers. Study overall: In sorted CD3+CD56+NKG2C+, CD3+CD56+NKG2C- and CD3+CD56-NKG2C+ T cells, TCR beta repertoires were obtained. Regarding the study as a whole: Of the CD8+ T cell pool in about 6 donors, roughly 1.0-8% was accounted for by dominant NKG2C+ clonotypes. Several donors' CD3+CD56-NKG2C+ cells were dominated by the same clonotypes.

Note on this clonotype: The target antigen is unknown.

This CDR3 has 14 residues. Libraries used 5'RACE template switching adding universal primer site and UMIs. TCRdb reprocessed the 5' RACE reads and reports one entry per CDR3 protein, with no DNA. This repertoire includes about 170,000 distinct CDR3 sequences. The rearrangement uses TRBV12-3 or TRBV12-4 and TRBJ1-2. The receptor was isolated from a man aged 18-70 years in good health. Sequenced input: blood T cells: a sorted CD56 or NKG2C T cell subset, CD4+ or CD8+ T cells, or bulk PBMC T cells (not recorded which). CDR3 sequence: CASSLGSAYYGYTF.